This T cell receptor (beta chain) was recovered during a study of shared clonotypes between healthy human individuals. Background on the study: Per-donor plates numbered three CD4 naive, three CD4 memory, two CD8 naive and one CD8 memory.

The V gene lost 7 bases and the J gene lost 4 bases, with 12 bases spanning the gap. This CDR3 is built from 13 residues. Germline V CDR1 and CDR2: SNHLY, FYNNEI. Produced via immunoSEQ multiplex PCR; TCRdb's table is partial and in-frame only. The table shows approximately 2,300,000 clones, with approximately 90% occurring only once. Findings and caveats of the study: Naive subsets generally exceeded memory subsets in estimated richness. In four donors, roughly 5.2% of naive CD4 clonotypes appeared in common.

A word on this clone: Its antigen is not identified.

The genes are TRBV2 and TRBJ2-3; D is perhaps TRBD2 (6 bases). This sequence originates from a man aged 18 to 29 in good health. Some clones in this sample may be carry-over from other donors' samples. Sequenced: naive CD4+ T cells from PBMCs. Described subset: CD45RA+ positively selected. For the CDR3, the DNA is TGTGCCAGCACTAGCGAGGTGGCAGATACGCAGTATTTT. This codes for CASTSEVADTQYF.